The next 14 T cell receptor beta chains were all read from a single sample in a study of blood T cell repertoires in COVID-19. Profiling relied on immunoSEQ multiplex PCR, and the TCRdb table lists in-frame clones only, not all of them. The repertoire holds around 40,000 clones, with 92% as singletons. Specimen: peripheral blood. These receptors all come from a human donor in a cohort sampled during active COVID-19.

This chain connects TRBV9 to TRBJ1-4; a weak D match, TRBD1 (5 bases). Trimming left V 4 bases short and J 7 bases short, with 17 bases between. This CDR3 spans 15 amino acids. Germline CDR1 is SGDLS and CDR2 is YYNGEE. The CDR3 protein is CASSQGQTRGEKLFF. Written as DNA, the CDR3 is TGTGCCAGCAGCCAGGGTCAAACCAGAGGTGAAAAACTGTTTTTT.

The rearrangement uses TRBV12-5 and TRBJ2-5; tentative D call: TRBD1 (7 bases). There are 14 residues in the CDR3. The V gene lost 7 bases and the J gene lost 5 bases, with 17 bases spanning the gap. The V gene's germline CDR1 is LGHNT and CDR2 FRNRAP. The CDR3 sequence: CASARGTVGETQYF. DNA for the CDR3: TGTGCTAGTGCCCGGGGGACAGTTGGGGAGACCCAGTACTTC. The full variable domain, rest sourced from reference TRBV12-5 and TRBJ2-5, is DARVTQTPRHKVTEMGQEVTMRCQPILGHNTVFWYRQTMMQGLELLAYFRNRAPLDDSGMPKDRFSAEMPDATLATLKIQPSEPRDSAVYFCASARGTVGETQYFGPGTRLLVL.

The rearrangement links TRBV5-1 to TRBJ2-5; weak D call: TRBD1 (5 bases). Germline CDR1 SGHRS, CDR2 YFSETQ. V dropped 0 bases and J dropped 4 bases, with 13 bases sitting between them. The CDR3 consists of 15 residues. The DNA of the CDR3 is TGCGCCAGCAGCTTGGTAGGTCAGGGCCCAGAGACCCAGTACTTC. It codes for CASSLVGQGPETQYF.

J is TRBJ2-1 and V is TRBV6-5; TRBD1 matches at 11 bases. The germline V gene encodes CDR1 MNHEY and CDR2 SVGAGI. The trim removed 10 bases at V and 10 bases at J, leaving 6 bases unmatched. This CDR3 contains 12 residues. The CDR3 sequence is CATSRTGGEQFF. Written as DNA, the CDR3 is TGTGCCACCTCCCGGACAGGGGGCGAGCAGTTCTTC.

This clone was detected once. The chain uses TRBV7-9 and TRBJ2-7, with TRBD1 identical over 9 bases. Trimming removed 5 bases from V and 6 bases from J; junction bases left unmatched: 14. The CDR3 extends over 16 amino acids. Per germline, CDR1 SEHNR and CDR2 FQNEAQ (reference sequence). In nucleotides, the CDR3 is TGTGCCAGCAGCCTTACTGGACAGGGGTTAGGGGTCGAGCAGTACTTC. The encoded protein is CASSLTGQGLGVEQYF.

A single count supports this clone. The chain links TRBV19 to TRBJ1-5; maybe TRBD1 (5 bases). The germline V gene has CDR1 LNHDA and CDR2 SQIVND (reference sequence). Trimming removed 3 bases from V and 9 bases from J, with 15 bases in between. The CDR3 has 14 residues. Here the CDR3 DNA reads TGTGCCAGTAGTATCGGCAGGGCCATTCGGCCCCAGCATTTT. It is translated as CASSIGRAIRPQHF. The variable domain in full, completed from reference TRBV19 and TRBJ1-5, reads DGGITQSPKYLFRKEGQNVTLSCEQNLNHDAMYWYRQDPGQGLRLIYYSQIVNDFQKGDIAEGYSVSREKKESFPLTVTSAQKNPTAFYLCASSIGRAIRPQHFGDGTRLSIL.

This clone was detected a few times. The chain carries TRBV2 and TRBJ2-5; tentative D call: TRBD2 (6 bases). Trimming stripped 7 bases from V and 0 bases from J, with 18 bases between. The length of the CDR3 is 16 residues. Germline V gene sequence: CDR1 SNHLY, CDR2 FYNNEI. CDR3 nucleotides: TGTGCCAGCAAGATTTGGGGGGAACGGTACCAAGAGACCCAGTACTTC. Amino acids: CASKIWGERYQETQYF.

The V call is TRBV10-3, the J call TRBJ1-4, with TRBD1 matching 9 bases. With 5 bases clipped from V and 8 bases from J, the junction kept 6 bases outside the gene matches. Germline CDR1 reads ENHRY; CDR2 reads SYGVKD. CDR3 size: 14 residues. CDR3 residues: CAISPGTGHEKLFF. The CDR3 DNA reads as TGTGCCATCAGTCCGGGGACAGGGCACGAAAAACTGTTTTTT.

The rearrangement uses TRBV6-2 or TRBV6-3 and TRBJ2-1; 13 positions agree with TRBD2. CDR3 size: 16 residues. The V and J ends lost 6 bases and 7 bases, in that order; junction bases with no gene match: 9. CDR1 MNHEY and CDR2 SVGEGT come from the germline V gene. CDR3 in amino acids: CASSRRGTSGVNEQFF. For the CDR3, the DNA is TGTGCCAGCAGCCGCCGTGGGACTAGCGGGGTGAATGAGCAGTTCTTC.

V usage is TRBV18 and J usage is TRBJ2-7, with 7 bases aligning to TRBD2. The V and J ends lost 3 bases and 7 bases, in that order; junction bases with no gene match: 12. The CDR3 has 15 amino acids. Per the germline V gene, CDR1 is KGHSH and CDR2 is LQKENI. The CDR3 coding sequence is TGTGCCAGCTCACCTAGTGGGAGGGCCTCAAAGGAGCAGTACTTC. It codes for CASSPSGRASKEQYF.

The chain combines TRBV11-3 with TRBJ2-7, with 8 bases matching TRBD1. V was pared by 4 bases and J by 4 bases, with 3 bases of the junction left unmatched. The CDR3 has 13 residues. CDR1 is SGHNT, CDR2 YENEEA, per germline. In DNA form, the CDR3 reads TGTGCCAGCAGCTCCCGGACAGGGTACGAGCAGTACTTC. This translates into CASSSRTGYEQYF. Together with reference TRBV11-3 and TRBJ2-7, the CDR3 gives the full variable domain: EAGVVQSPRYKIIEKKQPVAFWCNPISGHNTLYWYLQNLGQGPELLIRYENEEAVDDSQLPKDRFSAERLKGVDSTLKIQPAELGDSAVYLCASSSRTGYEQYFGPGTRLTVT.

V gene TRBV27 combines with J gene TRBJ2-7, with 7 bases aligning to TRBD2. This CDR3 is built from 15 residues. After removal of 6 bases from V and 1 base from J, the junction contained 9 bases not matched to a gene. CDR1 is MNHEY, CDR2 SMNVEV, per germline (reference sequence). The CDR3 bases are TGTGCCAGCAGCCCCACACTAGCGTATTCCTACGAGCAGTACTTC. Encoded protein: CASSPTLAYSYEQYF.

The J gene is TRBJ2-1, the V gene TRBV19; 14 nucleotides agree with TRBD2. V lost 0 bases and J lost 9; bases outside the gene matches: 10. The CDR3 sequence is 18 residues long. From germline, CDR1 is LNHDA and CDR2 SQIVND (reference sequence). The CDR3 reads CASSIEGQGLAGAGEQFF. In DNA, the CDR3 is TGTGCCAGTAGTATAGAGGGTCAGGGACTAGCGGGAGCGGGTGAGCAGTTCTTC.

V usage is TRBV6-6 and J usage is TRBJ2-7, with 9 bases identical to TRBD2. The CDR3 extends over 15 amino acids. Germline CDR1 is MNHNY and CDR2 is SVGAGI (reference sequence). Trimming removed 6 bases from V and 6 bases from J; junction bases left unmatched: 12. CDR3 region: CASRSAGGPFREQYF. CDR3 coding DNA: TGTGCCAGCAGGTCGGCGGGAGGGCCCTTTCGCGAGCAGTACTTC.